Here is one T cell receptor beta chain with its context. This entry belongs to a study of T cell changes during pregnancy in multiple sclerosis. The CDR3 runs 11 residues. Germline CDR1 is SNHLY and CDR2 is FYNNEI. V lost 6 bases and J 1 base, leaving 4 bases between the germline ends. Assay: immunoSEQ multiplex PCR; the TCRdb copy retains only in-frame clones and omits some. Of 55,000 to 80,000 clones listed, roughly 88% are singletons. The rearrangement links TRBV2 to TRBJ2-7; the D is unclear. This clonotype was sampled from a female donor in good health, enrolled as a control in a pregnancy study. The sequencing used peripheral blood, collected after pregnancy. This CDR3 reads CASRASYEQYF. The CDR3 nucleotides are TGTGCCAGCAGGGCTTCCTACGAGCAGTACTTC.